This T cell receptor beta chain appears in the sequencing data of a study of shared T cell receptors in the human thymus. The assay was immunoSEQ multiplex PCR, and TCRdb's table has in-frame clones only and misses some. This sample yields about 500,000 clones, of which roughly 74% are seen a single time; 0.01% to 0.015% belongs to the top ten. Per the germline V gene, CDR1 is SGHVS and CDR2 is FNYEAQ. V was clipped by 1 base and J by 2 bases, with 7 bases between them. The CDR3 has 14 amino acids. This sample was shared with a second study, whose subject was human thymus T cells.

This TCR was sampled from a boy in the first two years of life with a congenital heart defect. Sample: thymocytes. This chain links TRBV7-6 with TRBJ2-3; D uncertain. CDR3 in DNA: TGTGCCAGCAGCTTAGGCGGAATCACAGATACGCAGTATTTT. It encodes CASSLGGITDTQYF.